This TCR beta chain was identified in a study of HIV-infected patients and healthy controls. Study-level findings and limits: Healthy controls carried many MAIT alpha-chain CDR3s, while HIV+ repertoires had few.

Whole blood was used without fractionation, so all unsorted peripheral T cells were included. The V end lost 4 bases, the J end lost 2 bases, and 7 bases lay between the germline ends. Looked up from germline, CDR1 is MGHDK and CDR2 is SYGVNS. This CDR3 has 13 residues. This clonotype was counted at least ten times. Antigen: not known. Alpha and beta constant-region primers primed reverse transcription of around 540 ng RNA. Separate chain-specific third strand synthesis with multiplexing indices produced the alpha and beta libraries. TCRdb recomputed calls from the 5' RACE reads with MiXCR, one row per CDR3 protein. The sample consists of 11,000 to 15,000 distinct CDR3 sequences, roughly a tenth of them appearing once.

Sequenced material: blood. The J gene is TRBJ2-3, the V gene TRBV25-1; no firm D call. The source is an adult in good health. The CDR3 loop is CASSGDNTDTQYF. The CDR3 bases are TGTGCCAGCAGTGGCGACAACACAGATACGCAGTATTTT. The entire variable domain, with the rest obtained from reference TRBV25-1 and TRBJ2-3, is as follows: EADIYQTPRYLVIGTGKKITLECSQTMGHDKMYWYQQDPGMELHLIHYSYGVNSTEKGDLSSESTVSRIRTEHFPLTLESARPSHTSQYLCASSGDNTDTQYFGPGTRLTVL.